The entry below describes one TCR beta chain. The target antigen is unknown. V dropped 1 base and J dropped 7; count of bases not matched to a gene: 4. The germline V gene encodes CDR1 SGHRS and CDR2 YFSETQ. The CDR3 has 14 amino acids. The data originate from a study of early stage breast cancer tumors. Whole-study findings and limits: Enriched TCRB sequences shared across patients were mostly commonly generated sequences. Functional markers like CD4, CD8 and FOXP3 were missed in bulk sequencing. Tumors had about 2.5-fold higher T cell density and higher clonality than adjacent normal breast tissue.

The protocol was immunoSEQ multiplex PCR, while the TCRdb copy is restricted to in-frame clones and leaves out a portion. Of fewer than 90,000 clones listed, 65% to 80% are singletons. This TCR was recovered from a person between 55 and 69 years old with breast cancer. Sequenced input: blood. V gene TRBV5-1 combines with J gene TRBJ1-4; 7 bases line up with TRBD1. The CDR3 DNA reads TGCGCCAGCAGCTTGAGGACAGGCGGTGAAAAACTGTTTTTT. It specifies CASSLRTGGEKLFF.